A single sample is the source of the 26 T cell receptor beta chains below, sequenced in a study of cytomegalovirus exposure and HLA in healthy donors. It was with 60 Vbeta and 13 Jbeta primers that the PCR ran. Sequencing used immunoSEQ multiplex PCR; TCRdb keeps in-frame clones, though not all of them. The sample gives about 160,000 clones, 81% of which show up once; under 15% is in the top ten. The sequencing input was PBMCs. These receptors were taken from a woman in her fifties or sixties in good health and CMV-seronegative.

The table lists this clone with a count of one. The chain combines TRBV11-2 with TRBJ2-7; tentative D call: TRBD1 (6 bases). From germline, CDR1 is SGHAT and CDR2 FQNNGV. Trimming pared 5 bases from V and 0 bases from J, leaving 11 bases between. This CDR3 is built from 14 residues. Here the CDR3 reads CASSIDRSSYEQYF. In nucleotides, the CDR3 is TGTGCCAGCAGCATTGACAGGAGCTCCTACGAGCAGTACTTC.

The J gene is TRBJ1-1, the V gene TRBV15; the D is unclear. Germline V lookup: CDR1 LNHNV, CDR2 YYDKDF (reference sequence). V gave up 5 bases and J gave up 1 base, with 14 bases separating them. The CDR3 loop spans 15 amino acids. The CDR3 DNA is TGTGCCACCAGCCGTGGTTCCTTCAGGAACACTGAAGCTTTCTTT. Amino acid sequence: CATSRGSFRNTEAFF.

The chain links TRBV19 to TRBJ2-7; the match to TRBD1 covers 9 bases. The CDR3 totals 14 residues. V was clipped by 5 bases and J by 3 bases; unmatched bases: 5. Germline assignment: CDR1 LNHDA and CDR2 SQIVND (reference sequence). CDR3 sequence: CASSPGTGIYEQYF. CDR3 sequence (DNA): TGTGCCAGTAGTCCAGGGACAGGGATCTACGAGCAGTACTTC.

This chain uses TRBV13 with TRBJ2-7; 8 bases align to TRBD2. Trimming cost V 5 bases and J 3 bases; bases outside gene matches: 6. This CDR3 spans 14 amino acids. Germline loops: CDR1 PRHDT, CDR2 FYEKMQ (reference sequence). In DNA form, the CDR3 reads TGTGCCAGCAGCCTTGGAGCGGGAGTCTACGAGCAGTACTTC. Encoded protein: CASSLGAGVYEQYF.

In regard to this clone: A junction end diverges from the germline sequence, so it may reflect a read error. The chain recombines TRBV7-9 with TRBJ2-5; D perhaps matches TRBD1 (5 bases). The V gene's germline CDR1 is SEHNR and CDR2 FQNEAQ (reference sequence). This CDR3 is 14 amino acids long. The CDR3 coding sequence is TGTTCCAGCAGCTACTCCAGGGCTGCGGAGACCCAGTACTTC. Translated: CSSSYSRAAETQYF. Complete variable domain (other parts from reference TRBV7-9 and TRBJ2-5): DTGVSQNPRHKITKRGQNVTFRCDPISEHNRLYWYRQTLGQGPEFLTYFQNEAQLEKSRLLSDRFSAERPKGSFSTLEIQRTEQGDSAMYLCSSSYSRAAETQYFGPGTRLLVL.

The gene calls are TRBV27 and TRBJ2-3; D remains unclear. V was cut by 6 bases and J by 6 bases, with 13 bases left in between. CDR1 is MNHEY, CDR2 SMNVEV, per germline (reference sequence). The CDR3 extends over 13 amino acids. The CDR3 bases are TGTGCCAGCAGCCTGACAATAGTGGATACGCAGTATTTT. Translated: CASSLTIVDTQYF.

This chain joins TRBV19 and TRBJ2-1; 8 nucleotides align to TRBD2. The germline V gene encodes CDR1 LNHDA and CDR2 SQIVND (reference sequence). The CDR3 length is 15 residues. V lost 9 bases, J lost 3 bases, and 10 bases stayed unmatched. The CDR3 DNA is TGTGCCAGCTCCGCTGCGACTAGCGTCTACAATGAGCAGTTCTTC. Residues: CASSAATSVYNEQFF.

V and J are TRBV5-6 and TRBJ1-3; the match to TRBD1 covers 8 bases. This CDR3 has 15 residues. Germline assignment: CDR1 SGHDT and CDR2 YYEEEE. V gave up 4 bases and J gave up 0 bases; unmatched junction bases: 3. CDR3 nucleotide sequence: TGTGCCAGCAGCCCTGACAGGGGCTCTGGAAACACCATATATTTT. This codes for CASSPDRGSGNTIYF.

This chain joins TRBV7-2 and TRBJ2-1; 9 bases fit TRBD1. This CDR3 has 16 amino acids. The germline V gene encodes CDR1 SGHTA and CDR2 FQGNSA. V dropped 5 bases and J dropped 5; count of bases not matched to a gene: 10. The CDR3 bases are TGTGCCAGCAGCCGTACCGTGGGACAGGGACACAATGAGCAGTTCTTC. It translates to CASSRTVGQGHNEQFF.

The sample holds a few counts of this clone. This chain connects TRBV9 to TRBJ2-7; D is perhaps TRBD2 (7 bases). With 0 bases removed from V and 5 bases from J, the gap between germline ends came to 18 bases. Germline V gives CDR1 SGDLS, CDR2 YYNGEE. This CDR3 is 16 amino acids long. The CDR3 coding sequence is TGTGCCAGCAGCGTAGGGGGAGGGGGATCATATGACGAGCAGTACTTC. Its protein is CASSVGGGGSYDEQYF.

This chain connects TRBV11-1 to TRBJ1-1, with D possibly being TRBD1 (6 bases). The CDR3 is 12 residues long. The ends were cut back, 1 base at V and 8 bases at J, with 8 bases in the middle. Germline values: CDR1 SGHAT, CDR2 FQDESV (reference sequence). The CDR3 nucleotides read TGTGCCAGCAGCTTAGGAGGGGGAGAAGCTTTCTTT. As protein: CASSLGGGEAFF.

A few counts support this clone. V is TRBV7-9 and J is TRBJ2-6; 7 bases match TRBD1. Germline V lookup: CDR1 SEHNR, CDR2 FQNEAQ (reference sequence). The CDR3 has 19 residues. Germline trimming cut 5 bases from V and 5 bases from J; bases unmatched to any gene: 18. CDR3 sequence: CASSVMTGKRVPRANVLTF. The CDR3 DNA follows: TGTGCCAGCAGCGTTATGACAGGGAAAAGAGTTCCCCGGGCCAACGTCCTGACTTTC.

The CDR3 here is CASSLKGVTEAFF. DNA for the CDR3: TGTGCCAGCAGCTTAAAAGGGGTTACTGAAGCTTTCTTT. The genes are TRBV7-3 and TRBJ1-1, with D perhaps matching TRBD1 (5 bases). CDR3 length: 13 residues. The germline V gene has CDR1 SGHTA and CDR2 FQGTGA. V was clipped by 1 base and J by 5 bases, with 8 bases between them.

The CDR3 nucleotides are TGTGCCAGCAGCCGCTATATGACAGGCGCCTACGAGCAGTACTTC. It yields the protein CASSRYMTGAYEQYF. J is TRBJ2-5 and V is TRBV14; a weak D match, TRBD1 (6 bases). The end of the DNA fits TRBJ2-7 better, so the J call may be wrong. Germline CDR1 is SGHDN and CDR2 is FVKESK. The CDR3 length is 15 residues.

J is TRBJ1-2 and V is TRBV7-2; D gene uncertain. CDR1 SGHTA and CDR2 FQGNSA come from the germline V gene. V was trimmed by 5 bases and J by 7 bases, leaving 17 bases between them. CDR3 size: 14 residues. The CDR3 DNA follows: TGTGCCAGCAGCCCCTACAGAACTGAGACTGGCTACACCTTC. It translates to CASSPYRTETGYTF. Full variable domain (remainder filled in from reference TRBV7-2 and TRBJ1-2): GAGVSQSPSNKVTEKGKDVELRCDPISGHTALYWYRQSLGQGLEFLIYFQGNSAPDKSGLPSDRFSAERTGGSVSTLTIQRTQQEDSAVYLCASSPYRTETGYTFGSGTRLTVV.

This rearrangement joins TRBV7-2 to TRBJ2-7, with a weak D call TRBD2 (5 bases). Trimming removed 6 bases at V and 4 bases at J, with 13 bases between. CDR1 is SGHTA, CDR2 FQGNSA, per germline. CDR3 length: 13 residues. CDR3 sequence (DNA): TGTGCCAGCAGTTCCTCTAGCTCTTACGAGCAGTACTTC. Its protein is CASSSSSSYEQYF. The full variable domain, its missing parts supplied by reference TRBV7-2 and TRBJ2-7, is GAGVSQSPSNKVTEKGKDVELRCDPISGHTALYWYRQSLGQGLEFLIYFQGNSAPDKSGLPSDRFSAERTGGSVSTLTIQRTQQEDSAVYLCASSSSSSYEQYFGPGTRLTVT.

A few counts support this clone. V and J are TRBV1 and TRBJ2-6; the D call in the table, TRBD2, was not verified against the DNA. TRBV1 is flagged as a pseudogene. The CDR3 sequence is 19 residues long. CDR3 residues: CTSSQGLSAAGSGANVLTF. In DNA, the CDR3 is TGCACCAGCAGCCAAGGCCTAAGTGCGGCGGGCTCTGGGGCCAACGTCCTGACTTTC.

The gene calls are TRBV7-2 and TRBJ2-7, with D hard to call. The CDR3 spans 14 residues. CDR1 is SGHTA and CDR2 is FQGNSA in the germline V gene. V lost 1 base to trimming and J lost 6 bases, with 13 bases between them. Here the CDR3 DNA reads TGTGCCAGCAGCTTAGATTGGCTCTGGAGCGAGCAGTACTTC. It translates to CASSLDWLWSEQYF.

The CDR3 region has the DNA TGCGCCAGCAGCTTGACAGGGGCAGGGGAAAAACTGTTTTTT. It is translated as CASSLTGAGEKLFF. The rearrangement joins TRBV5-1 to TRBJ1-4; 7 positions agree with TRBD1. This CDR3 region has 14 residues. Germline V gene lookup returns CDR1 SGHRS and CDR2 YFSETQ. V gave up 1 base and J gave up 8 bases; unmatched junction bases: 5.

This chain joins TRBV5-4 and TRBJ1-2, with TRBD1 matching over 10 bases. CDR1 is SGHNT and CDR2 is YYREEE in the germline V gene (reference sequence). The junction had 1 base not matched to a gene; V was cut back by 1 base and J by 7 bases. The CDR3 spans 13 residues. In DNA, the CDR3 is TGTGCCAGCAGCTTGTGGGACAGGGGTGGCTACACCTTC. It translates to CASSLWDRGGYTF.

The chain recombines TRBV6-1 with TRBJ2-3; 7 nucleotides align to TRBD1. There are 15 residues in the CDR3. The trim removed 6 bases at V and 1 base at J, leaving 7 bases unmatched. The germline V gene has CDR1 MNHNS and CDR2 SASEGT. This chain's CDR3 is CASSDRARGTDTQYF. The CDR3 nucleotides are TGTGCCAGCAGCGACAGGGCCAGAGGCACAGATACGCAGTATTTT.

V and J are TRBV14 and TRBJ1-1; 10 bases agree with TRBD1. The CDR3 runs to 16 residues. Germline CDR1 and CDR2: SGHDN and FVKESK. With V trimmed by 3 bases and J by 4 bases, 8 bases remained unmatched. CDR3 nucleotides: TGTGCCAGCAGCCATGGGACAGGGGATGGGGGCACTGAAGCTTTCTTT. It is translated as CASSHGTGDGGTEAFF.

This chain's CDR3 is CASSPSGRGIAGANVLTF. The DNA of the CDR3 is TGTGCCAGCTCACCGTCAGGAAGGGGGATCGCTGGGGCCAACGTCCTGACTTTC. This chain connects TRBV18 to TRBJ2-6, with D perhaps TRBD1 (6 bases). The CDR3 loop spans 18 amino acids. V was cut by 3 bases and J by 2 bases, with 17 bases left in between. CDR1 and CDR2 from the germline V gene are KGHSH and LQKENI.

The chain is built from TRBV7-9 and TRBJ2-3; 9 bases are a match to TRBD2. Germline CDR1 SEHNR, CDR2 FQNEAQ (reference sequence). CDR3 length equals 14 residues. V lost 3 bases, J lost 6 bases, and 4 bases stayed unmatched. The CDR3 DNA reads TGTGCCAGCAGCTTTAGCGGGGGACTCGATACGCAGTATTTT. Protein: CASSFSGGLDTQYF.

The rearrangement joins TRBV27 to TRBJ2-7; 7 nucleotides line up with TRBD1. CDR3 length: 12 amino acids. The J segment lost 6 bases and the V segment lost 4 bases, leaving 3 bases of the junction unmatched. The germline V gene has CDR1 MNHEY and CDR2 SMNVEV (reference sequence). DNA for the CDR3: TGTGCCAGCAGTTCGACAGGGCTCGAGCAGTACTTC. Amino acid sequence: CASSSTGLEQYF.

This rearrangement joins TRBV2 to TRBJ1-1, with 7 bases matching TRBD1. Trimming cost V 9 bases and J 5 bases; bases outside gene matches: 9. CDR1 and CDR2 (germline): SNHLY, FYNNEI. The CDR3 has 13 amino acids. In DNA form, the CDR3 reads TGTGCCAGAGAGATTACAGGGGAGACTGAAGCTTTCTTT. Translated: CAREITGETEAFF.